This passage covers 3 T cell receptor beta chains from one sample sequenced in a study of T cells in Graves' hyperthyroidism and ophthalmopathy. Amplified TCR beta CDR3 regions came from RNA transcripts. Initially, a first-round RT-PCR of the TCR CDR3 employed the HTBI primer set. From the multiplex PCR reads, TCRdb called clonotypes with MiXCR, one entry per CDR3 protein. The sample shows about 640,000 distinct CDR3 sequences, roughly 14% of them seen only once. Sequencing was done on a sample of blood. These receptors all come from a woman aged 50 to 60 with Graves' ophthalmopathy.

This clonotype has ten or more counts. The V and J genes are TRBV5-1 and TRBJ1-1; 11 bases fit TRBD1. J gave up 3 bases and V 4 bases, and 8 bases lay outside the gene matches. Germline CDR1 SGHRS, CDR2 YFSETQ. The CDR3 spans 16 residues. The DNA for the CDR3 is TGCGCCAGCAGCCTGGGACAGGGGGTCTTGGACACTGAAGCTTTCTTT. It specifies CASSLGQGVLDTEAFF. The entire variable domain, with the rest obtained from reference TRBV5-1 and TRBJ1-1, is as follows: KAGVTQTPRYLIKTRGQQVTLSCSPISGHRSVSWYQQTPGQGLQFLFEYFSETQRNKGNFPGRFSGRQFSNSRSEMNVSTLELGDSALYLCASSLGQGVLDTEAFFGQGTRLTVV.

This clonotype was picked up many times. The rearrangement joins TRBV5-8 to TRBJ1-2; 11 bases match TRBD1. Germline CDR1 SGHTS, CDR2 YDEGEE. Trimming removed 4 bases from V and 3 bases from J; junction bases left unmatched: 5. This CDR3 spans 15 amino acids. CDR3 sequence reads: CASSLGTGGDYGYTF. In nucleotides, the CDR3 is TGTGCCAGCAGCCTCGGGACAGGGGGGGACTATGGCTACACCTTC.

This chain connects TRBV20-1 to TRBJ2-1; TRBD2 matches at 7 bases. V gave up 5 bases and J gave up 5 bases; unmatched junction bases: 9. The CDR3 covers 14 residues. Germline assignment: CDR1 DFQATT and CDR2 SNEGSKA (reference sequence). CDR3 region: CSAGGGGGDNEQFF. The CDR3 DNA reads as TGCAGTGCTGGGGGGGGGGGTGGCGACAATGAGCAGTTCTTC.